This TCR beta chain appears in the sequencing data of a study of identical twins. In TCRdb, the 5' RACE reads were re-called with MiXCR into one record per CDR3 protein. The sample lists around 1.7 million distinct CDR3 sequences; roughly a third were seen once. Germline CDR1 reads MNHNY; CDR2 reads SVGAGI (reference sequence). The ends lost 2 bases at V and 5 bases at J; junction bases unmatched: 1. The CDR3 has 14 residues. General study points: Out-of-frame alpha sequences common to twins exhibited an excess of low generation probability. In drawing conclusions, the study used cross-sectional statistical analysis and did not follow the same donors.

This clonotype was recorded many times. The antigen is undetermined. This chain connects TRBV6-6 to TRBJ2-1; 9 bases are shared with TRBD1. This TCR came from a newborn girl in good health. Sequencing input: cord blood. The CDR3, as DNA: TGTGCCAGCAGTTACGGGACAGGGAACAATGAGCAGTTCTTC. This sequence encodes CASSYGTGNNEQFF.